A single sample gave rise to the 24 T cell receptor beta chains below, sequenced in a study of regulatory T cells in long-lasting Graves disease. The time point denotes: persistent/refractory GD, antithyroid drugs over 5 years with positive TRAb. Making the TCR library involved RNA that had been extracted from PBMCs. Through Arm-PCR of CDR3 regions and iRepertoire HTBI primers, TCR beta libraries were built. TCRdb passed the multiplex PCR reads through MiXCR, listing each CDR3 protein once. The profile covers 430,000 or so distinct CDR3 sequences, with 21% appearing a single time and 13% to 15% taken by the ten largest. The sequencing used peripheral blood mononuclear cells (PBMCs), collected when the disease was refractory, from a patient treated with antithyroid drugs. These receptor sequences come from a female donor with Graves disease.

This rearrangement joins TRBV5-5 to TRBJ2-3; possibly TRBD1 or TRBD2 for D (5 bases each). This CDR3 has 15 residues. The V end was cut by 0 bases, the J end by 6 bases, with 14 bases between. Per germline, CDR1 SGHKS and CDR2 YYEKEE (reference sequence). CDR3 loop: CASSLGWDVMDTQYF. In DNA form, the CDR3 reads TGTGCCAGCAGCTTGGGCTGGGACGTGATGGATACGCAGTATTTT.

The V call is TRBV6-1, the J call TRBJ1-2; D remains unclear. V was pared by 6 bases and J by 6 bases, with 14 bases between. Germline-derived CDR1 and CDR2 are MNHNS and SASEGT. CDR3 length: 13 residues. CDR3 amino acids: CASRFSGLDGYTF. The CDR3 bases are TGTGCCAGCAGATTCTCAGGCCTTGATGGCTACACCTTC.

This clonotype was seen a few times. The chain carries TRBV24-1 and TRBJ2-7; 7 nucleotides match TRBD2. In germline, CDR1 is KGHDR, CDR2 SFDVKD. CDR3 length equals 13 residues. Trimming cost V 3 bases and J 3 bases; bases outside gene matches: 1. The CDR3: CATSDGGDYEQYF. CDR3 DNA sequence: TGTGCCACCAGTGATGGGGGGGACTACGAGCAGTACTTC.

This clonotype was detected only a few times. CDR3 in DNA: TGCGCCAGCAGCGTCGGGACAGGGCCCACTGAAGCTTTCTTT. Translating gives CASSVGTGPTEAFF. The chain joins TRBV4-1 to TRBJ1-1; 9 nucleotides align to TRBD1. After removal of 5 bases from V and 4 bases from J, the junction contained 5 bases not matched to a gene. Per the germline V gene, CDR1 is MGHRA and CDR2 is YSYEKL. The CDR3 runs to 14 residues.

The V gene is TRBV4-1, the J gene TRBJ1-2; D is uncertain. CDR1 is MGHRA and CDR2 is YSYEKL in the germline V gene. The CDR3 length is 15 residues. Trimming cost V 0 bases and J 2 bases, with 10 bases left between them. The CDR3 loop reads CASSQEGAVNYGYTF. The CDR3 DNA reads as TGCGCCAGCAGCCAAGAGGGCGCCGTAAACTATGGCTACACCTTC.

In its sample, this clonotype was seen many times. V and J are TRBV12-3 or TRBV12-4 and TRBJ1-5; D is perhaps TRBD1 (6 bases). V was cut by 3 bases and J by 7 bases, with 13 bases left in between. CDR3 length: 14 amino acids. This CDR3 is CASSFGAGVQPQHF. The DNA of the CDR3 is TGTGCCAGCAGTTTTGGGGCAGGGGTCCAGCCCCAGCATTTT.

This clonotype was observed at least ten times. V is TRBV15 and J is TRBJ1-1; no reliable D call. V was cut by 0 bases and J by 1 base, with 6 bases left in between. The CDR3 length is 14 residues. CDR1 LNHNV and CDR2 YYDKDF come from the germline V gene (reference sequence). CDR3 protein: CATSRDRQNTEAFF. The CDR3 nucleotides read TGTGCCACCAGCAGAGATAGACAGAACACTGAAGCTTTCTTT.

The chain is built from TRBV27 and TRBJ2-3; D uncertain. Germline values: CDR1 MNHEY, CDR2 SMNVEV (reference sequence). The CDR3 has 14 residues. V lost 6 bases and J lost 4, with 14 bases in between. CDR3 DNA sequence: TGTGCCAGCAGCCCAACTCCCACCTCAGATACGCAGTATTTT. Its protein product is CASSPTPTSDTQYF.

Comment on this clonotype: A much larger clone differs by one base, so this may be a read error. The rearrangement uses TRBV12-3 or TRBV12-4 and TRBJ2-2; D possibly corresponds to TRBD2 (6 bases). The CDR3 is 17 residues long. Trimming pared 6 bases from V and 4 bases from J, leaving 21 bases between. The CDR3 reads CASRIGLPTASTGELFF. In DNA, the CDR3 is TGTGCCAGCAGGATCGGACTACCGACCGCGAGCACCGGGGAGCTGTTTTTT.

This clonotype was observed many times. CDR3 sequence: CASSLVRAGTEAFF. The CDR3 region has the DNA TGTGCCAGCAGCTTAGTCAGGGCGGGCACTGAAGCTTTCTTT. The V and J genes are TRBV7-2 and TRBJ1-1; D is possibly TRBD1 (5 bases). V dropped 1 base and J dropped 4 bases, with 10 bases sitting between them. In germline, CDR1 is SGHTA, CDR2 FQGNSA. CDR3 length: 14 amino acids.

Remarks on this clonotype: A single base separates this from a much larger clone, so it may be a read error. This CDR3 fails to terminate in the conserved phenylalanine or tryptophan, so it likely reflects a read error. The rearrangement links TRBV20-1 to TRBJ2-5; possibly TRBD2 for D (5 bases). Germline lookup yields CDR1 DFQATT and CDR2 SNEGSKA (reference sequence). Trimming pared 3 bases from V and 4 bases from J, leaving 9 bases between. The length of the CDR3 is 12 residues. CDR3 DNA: TGCAGTGCTAGTCTCGGACTAGAGACCCAGTACCTC. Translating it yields CSASLGLETQYL.

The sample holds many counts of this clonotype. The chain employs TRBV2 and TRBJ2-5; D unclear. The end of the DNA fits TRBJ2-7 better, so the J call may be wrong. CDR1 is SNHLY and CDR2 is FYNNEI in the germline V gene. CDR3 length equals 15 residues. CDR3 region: CASSFGSVRNYEQYF. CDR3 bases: TGTGCCAGCAGTTTCGGGTCAGTACGGAACTACGAGCAGTACTTC.

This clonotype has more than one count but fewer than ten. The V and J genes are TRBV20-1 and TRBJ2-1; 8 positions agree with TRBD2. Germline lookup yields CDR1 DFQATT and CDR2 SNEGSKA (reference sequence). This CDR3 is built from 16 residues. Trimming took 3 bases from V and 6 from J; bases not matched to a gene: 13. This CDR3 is CSARAPWAGGGNEQFF. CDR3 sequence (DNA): TGCAGTGCTAGGGCCCCTTGGGCGGGAGGAGGCAATGAGCAGTTCTTC.

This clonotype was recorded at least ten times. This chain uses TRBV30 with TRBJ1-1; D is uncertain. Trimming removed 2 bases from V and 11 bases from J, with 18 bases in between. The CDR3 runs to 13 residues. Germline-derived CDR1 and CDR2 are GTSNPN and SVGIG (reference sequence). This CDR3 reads CAWSPSLFGLAFF. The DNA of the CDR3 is TGTGCCTGGAGTCCCTCACTGTTCGGTTTGGCTTTCTTT.

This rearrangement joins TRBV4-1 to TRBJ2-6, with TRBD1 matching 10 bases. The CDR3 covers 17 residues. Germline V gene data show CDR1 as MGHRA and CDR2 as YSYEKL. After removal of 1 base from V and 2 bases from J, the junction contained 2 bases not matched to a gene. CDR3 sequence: CASSQGDRGPGANVLTF. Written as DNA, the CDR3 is TGCGCCAGCAGCCAAGGAGACAGGGGGCCTGGGGCCAACGTCCTGACTTTC.

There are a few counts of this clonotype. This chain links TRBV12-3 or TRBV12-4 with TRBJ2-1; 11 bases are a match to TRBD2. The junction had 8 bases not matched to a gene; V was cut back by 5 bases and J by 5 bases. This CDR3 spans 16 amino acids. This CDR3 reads CASSRSGLADNNEQFF. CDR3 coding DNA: TGTGCCAGCAGTCGCTCGGGACTAGCGGATAACAATGAGCAGTTCTTC.

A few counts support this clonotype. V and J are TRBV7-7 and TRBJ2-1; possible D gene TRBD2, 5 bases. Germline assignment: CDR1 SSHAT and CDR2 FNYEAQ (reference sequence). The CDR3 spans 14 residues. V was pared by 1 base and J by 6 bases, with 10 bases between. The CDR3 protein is CASSLDERSNEQFF. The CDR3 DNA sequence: TGTGCCAGCAGCTTAGACGAGCGGAGCAATGAGCAGTTCTTC.

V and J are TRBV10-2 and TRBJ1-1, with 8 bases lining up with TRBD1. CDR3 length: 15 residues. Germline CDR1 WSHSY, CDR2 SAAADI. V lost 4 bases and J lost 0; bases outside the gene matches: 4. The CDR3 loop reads CASSGGTGLNTEAFF. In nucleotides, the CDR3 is TGCGCCAGCAGTGGGGGGACAGGATTGAACACTGAAGCTTTCTTT.

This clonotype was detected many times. The CDR3 coding sequence is TGTGCCACCGCTACACCGGGACAGGGAAGTAAGGAAGCTTTCTTT. This sequence encodes CATATPGQGSKEAFF. V is TRBV6-2 or TRBV6-3 and J is TRBJ1-1; 9 bases match TRBD1. V lost 10 bases and J lost 8; bases outside the gene matches: 17. The CDR3 totals 15 residues. Per germline, CDR1 MNHEY and CDR2 SVGEGT.

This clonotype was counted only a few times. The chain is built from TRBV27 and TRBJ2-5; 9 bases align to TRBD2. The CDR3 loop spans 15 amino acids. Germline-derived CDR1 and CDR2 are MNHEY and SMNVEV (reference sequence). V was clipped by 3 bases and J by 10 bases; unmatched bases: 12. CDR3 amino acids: CASSFASSGSGNQYF. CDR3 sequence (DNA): TGTGCCAGCAGTTTCGCAAGTAGCGGGAGTGGTAACCAGTACTTC.

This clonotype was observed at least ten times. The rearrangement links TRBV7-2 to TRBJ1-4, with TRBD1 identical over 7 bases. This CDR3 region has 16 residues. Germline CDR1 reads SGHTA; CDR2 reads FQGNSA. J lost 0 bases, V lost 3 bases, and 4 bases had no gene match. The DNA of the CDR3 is TGTGCCAGCAGCTTCCTCGGGACAGCAACTAATGAAAAACTGTTTTTT. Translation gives CASSFLGTATNEKLFF.

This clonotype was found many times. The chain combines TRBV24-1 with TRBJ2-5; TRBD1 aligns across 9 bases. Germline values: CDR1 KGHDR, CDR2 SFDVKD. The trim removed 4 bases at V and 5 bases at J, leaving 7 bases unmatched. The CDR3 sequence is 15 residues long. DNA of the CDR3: TGTGCCACCAGTGACACGGGACAGGGAGGGGAGACCCAGTACTTC. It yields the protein CATSDTGQGGETQYF.

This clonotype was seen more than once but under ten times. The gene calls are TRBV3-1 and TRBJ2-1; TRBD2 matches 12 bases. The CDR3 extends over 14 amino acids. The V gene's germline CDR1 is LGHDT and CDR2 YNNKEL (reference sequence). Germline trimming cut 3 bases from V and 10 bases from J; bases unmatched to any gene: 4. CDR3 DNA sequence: TGTGCCAGCAGCCAGGGACTAGCGGGTGGCGAGCAGTTCTTC. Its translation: CASSQGLAGGEQFF.

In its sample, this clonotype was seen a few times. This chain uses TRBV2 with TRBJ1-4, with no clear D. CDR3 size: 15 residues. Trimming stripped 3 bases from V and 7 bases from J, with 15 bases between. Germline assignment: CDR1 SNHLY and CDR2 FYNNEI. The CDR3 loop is CASSDPGLQSEKLFF. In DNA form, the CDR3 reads TGTGCCAGCAGTGATCCTGGTCTCCAGAGTGAAAAACTGTTTTTT.